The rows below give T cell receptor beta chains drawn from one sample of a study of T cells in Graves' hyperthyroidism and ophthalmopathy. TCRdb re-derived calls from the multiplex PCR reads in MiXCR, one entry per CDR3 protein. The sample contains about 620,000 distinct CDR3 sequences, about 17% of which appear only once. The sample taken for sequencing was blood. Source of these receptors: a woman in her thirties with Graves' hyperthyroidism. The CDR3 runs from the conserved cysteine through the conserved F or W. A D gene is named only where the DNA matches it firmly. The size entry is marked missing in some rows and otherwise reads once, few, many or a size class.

CASSITSGSYEQYF,TGTGCCAGTAGTATCACTAGCGGCTCCTACGAGCAGTACTTC,TRBV19,TRBD2,few,TRBJ2-7
CASSLISNTGELFF,TGTGCCAGCAGCTTGATATCTAACACCGGGGAGCTGTTTTTT,TRBV5-5,.,few,TRBJ2-2
CSAQGGLAGVEDTQYF,TGCAGCGCTCAAGGCGGACTAGCGGGAGTTGAAGATACGCAGTATTTT,TRBV29-1,TRBD2,once,TRBJ2-3
CATRGDYGYTF,TGTGCCACCCGGGGAGACTATGGCTACACCTTC,TRBV28,.,many,TRBJ1-2
CSANRGANTEAFF,TGCAGTGCTAACAGGGGGGCGAACACTGAAGCTTTCTTT,TRBV20-1,TRBD1,.,TRBJ1-1
CASSLRRGRNSPLHF,TGTGCCAGCAGCCTAAGGAGGGGAAGGAATTCACCCCTCCACTTT,TRBV3-1,.,.,TRBJ1-6
CSARWQDNEQFF,TGCAGTGCTAGGTGGCAGGACAATGAGCAGTTCTTC,TRBV20-1,.,few,TRBJ2-1
CASSYPSGGPNEKLFF,TGTGCCAGCAGTTACCCCTCAGGGGGCCCTAATGAAAAACTGTTTTTT,TRBV6-6,TRBD1,.,TRBJ1-4
CASSPAGLGGSPLHF,TGCGCCAGCAGCCCCGCCGGGCTCGGAGGTTCACCCCTCCACTTT,TRBV5-1,.,few,TRBJ1-6
CSATGERWGYEQYF,TGCAGCGCGACAGGGGAACGGTGGGGCTACGAGCAGTACTTC,TRBV29-1,TRBD1,many,TRBJ2-7
CASSHRGTNRDGYTF,TGTGCCAGCAGCCACCGGGGAACAAACAGGGATGGCTACACCTTC,TRBV3-1,.,many,TRBJ1-2
CASSDGSRADTQYF,TGTGCCAGCAGTGACGGGAGCAGGGCAGATACGCAGTATTTT,TRBV2,.,many,TRBJ2-3
CASSLGFPSDEQFF,TGTGCCAGCAGCTTAGGCTTCCCCAGCGATGAGCAGTTCTTC,TRBV11-3,.,many,TRBJ2-1
CASSLGQGRSNQPQHF,TGTGCCAGCAGCCTCGGACAGGGGAGGAGCAATCAGCCCCAGCATTTT,TRBV28,TRBD1,.,TRBJ1-5
CASSVGPSGTDTQYF,TGTGCCAGCAGCGTAGGTCCTAGCGGAACAGATACGCAGTATTTT,TRBV9,TRBD2,many,TRBJ2-3
CASSSSLTGATEAFF,TGTGCCAGCAGTTCCTCTTTGACAGGGGCTACTGAAGCTTTCTTT,TRBV27,TRBD1,few,TRBJ1-1
CASSPRGGRTYEQYF,TGTGCCAGCAGTCCCCGCGGGGGTCGGACCTACGAGCAGTACTTC,TRBV28,TRBD2,many,TRBJ2-7
CSTRDLIGSATNEKLFF,TGCAGTACTAGAGATCTAATCGGATCGGCAACTAATGAAAAACTGTTTTTT,TRBV20-1,.,.,TRBJ1-4
CASSLAIEVNVMNEQFF,TGTGCCAGCAGTTTAGCGATAGAGGTGAATGTTATGAATGAGCAGTTCTTC,TRBV12-3/TRBV12-4,.,.,TRBJ2-1
CASSVERAGTGAYGTEAFF,TGTGCCAGCAGCGTAGAGAGAGCCGGGACAGGGGCTTATGGCACTGAAGCTTTCTTT,TRBV9,TRBD1,.,TRBJ1-1
CASGEQGGGTEAFF,TGTGCCAGCGGTGAACAGGGGGGTGGCACTGAAGCTTTCTTT,TRBV2,TRBD1,few,TRBJ1-1
CASSWTRAGNEQFF,TGTGCCAGCAGCTGGACCAGGGCTGGCAATGAGCAGTTCTTC,TRBV11-1,.,many,TRBJ2-1
CASNMDRADTQYF,TGTGCCAGCAACATGGACCGGGCGGATACGCAGTATTTT,TRBV2,.,many,TRBJ2-3
CSASGREYEQYF,TGCAGTGCTAGCGGGAGAGAATACGAGCAGTACTTC,TRBV20-1,.,many,TRBJ2-7
CASSLGTQVNTEAFF,TGTGCCAGCAGCTTAGGAACCCAAGTGAACACTGAAGCTTTCTTT,TRBV7-8,.,many,TRBJ1-1
CAIRGTGTEFYGYTF,TGTGCCATCAGGGGGACAGGGACAGAGTTCTATGGCTACACCTTC,TRBV10-3,TRBD1,few,TRBJ1-2
CAISENSSGGNQPQHF,TGTGCCATCAGTGAGAACTCATCGGGGGGCAATCAGCCCCAGCATTTT,TRBV10-3,.,.,TRBJ1-5